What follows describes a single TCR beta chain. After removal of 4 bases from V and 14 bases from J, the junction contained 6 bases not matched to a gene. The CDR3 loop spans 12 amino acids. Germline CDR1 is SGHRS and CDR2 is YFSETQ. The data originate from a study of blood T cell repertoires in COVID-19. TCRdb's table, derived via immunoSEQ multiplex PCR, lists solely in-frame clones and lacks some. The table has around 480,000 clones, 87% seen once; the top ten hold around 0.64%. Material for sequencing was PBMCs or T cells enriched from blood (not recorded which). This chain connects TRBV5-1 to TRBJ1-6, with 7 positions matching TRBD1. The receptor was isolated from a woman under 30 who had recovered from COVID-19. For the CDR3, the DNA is TGCGCCAGCAGCCCAGGGGGAACGACCCTCCACTTT. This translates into CASSPGGTTLHF.